The entry below describes one TCR beta chain. Its antigen is currently unknown. The record originates from a study of OX40 agonist ivuxolimab in advanced cancers. The length of the CDR3 is 13 residues. In germline, CDR1 is LNHDA, CDR2 SQIVND (reference sequence). V shed 7 bases and J shed 7 bases, with 14 bases lying between them. Study-wide points: In the 0.1 to 3.0 mg/kg range, CD4+ and CD8+ blood T cells had expanded clonally by week 6.

TCRdb keeps only in-frame clones here, not all; method: immunoSEQ multiplex PCR. The repertoire holds about 55,000 clones, with more than 75% as singletons. The sequencing here drew on CD4+ or CD8+ T cells sorted from blood, taken in a trial of the OX40 agonist ivuxolimab. The chain uses TRBV19 and TRBJ2-1; D is uncertain. The TCR originated in an adult with an advanced solid tumor such as melanoma, head and neck, liver or kidney cancer. CDR3 protein: CASTPVVGNEQFF. As DNA, the CDR3 is TGTGCCAGTACCCCCGTCGTAGGGAATGAGCAGTTCTTC. Using reference TRBV19 and TRBJ2-1 for the parts outside the CDR3, the full variable domain is DGGITQSPKYLFRKEGQNVTLSCEQNLNHDAMYWYRQDPGQGLRLIYYSQIVNDFQKGDIAEGYSVSREKKESFPLTVTSAQKNPTAFYLCASTPVVGNEQFFGPGTRLTVL.